This T cell receptor beta chain was captured by sequencing in a study of cytomegalovirus exposure and HLA in healthy donors. A note on this clone: Its specificity is not known.

The PCR contained 60 Vbeta and 13 Jbeta primers. TCRdb's table, derived via immunoSEQ multiplex PCR, lists solely in-frame clones and lacks some. The profile shows 110,000 to 150,000 clones, roughly 70% of them singletons. The donors, nominally healthy at sampling, likely had unrecorded immune exposures. Study-level findings and limits: Specific recognition of CMV antigens was confirmed in vitro for a few chains (all CMV-associated).

Input material: PBMCs. The receptor comes from a woman aged 60 to 75 in good health and CMV-seropositive.

CDR3 DNA sequence: TGTGCCAGCAGCCCTTTCGGGAACACTGAAGCTTTCTTT. Translating gives CASSPFGNTEAFF. The V and J genes are TRBV6-6 and TRBJ1-1; D not certain. V shed 6 bases and J shed 1 base, with 9 bases lying between them. The CDR3 spans 13 residues. Germline loops: CDR1 MNHNY, CDR2 SVGAGI (reference sequence).